The source of this TCR beta chain is a study of vaccination effects on CD4 cells after COVID-19. Study-wide background: Two-dose BNT162b2 or mRNA-1273 vaccination was given to participants. General observations from the study: Clones induced by infection and by vaccine showed marked clonal contraction late after vaccination.

In germline, CDR1 is PRHDT, CDR2 FYEKMQ (reference sequence). The CDR3 is 15 residues long. With 5 bases clipped from V and 1 base from J, the junction kept 6 bases outside the gene matches. Here immunoSEQ multiplex PCR was the method, and the copy in TCRdb shows in-frame clones only, minus some. The table lists about 27,000 clones, approximately 76% of them singletons. Sequencing in the ViraFEST assay came after antigen-specific CD4+ T cells had been expanded with viral peptide pools, which were used to stimulate PBMC. Subsequent to a culture period of 10 to 11 days, CD4+ T cells were isolated. Previously uninfected by SARS-CoV-2, the vaccine recipients also showed negative nucleocapsid antibodies. On day 3 and again on day 7, half the medium was replaced with IL-2 medium. This clone has more than one count but fewer than ten. The antigen is unknown.

The sequencing used CD4+ T cells from PBMCs cultured with SARS-CoV-2 spike peptides, collected before COVID-19 vaccination. The rearrangement joins TRBV13 to TRBJ2-3; TRBD1 agrees at 7 bases. The source is a human donor who received a COVID-19 vaccine. CDR3 DNA sequence: TGTGCCAGCAGCACCCGACAGGGTGGCACAGATACGCAGTATTTT. Translating it yields CASSTRQGGTDTQYF.